This T cell receptor beta chain stems from a study of OX40 agonist ivuxolimab in advanced cancers. This table comes from immunoSEQ multiplex PCR, and its TCRdb copy is limited to in-frame clones, with some not included. The sample contains 100,000 or so clones, about 96% of which appear only once. Details on this clone: No antigen is known for it.

Study-wide results and caveats: On average, a greater number of expanded clones characterised CD8+ T cells relative to CD4+.

The specimen was CD4+ or CD8+ T cells sorted from blood, collected in a trial of the OX40 agonist ivuxolimab. The clonotype comes from an adult with an advanced solid tumor such as melanoma, head and neck, liver or kidney cancer.

The CDR3 spells CASSYSGPPNTEAFF. The CDR3 DNA reads as TGTGCCAGCAGTTACTCGGGACCCCCGAACACTGAAGCTTTCTTT. The rearrangement uses TRBV6-6 and TRBJ1-1; possible D gene TRBD1, 5 bases. Germline V gives CDR1 MNHNY, CDR2 SVGAGI (reference sequence). V lost 0 bases to trimming and J lost 1 base, with 9 bases between them. The CDR3 extends over 15 amino acids.